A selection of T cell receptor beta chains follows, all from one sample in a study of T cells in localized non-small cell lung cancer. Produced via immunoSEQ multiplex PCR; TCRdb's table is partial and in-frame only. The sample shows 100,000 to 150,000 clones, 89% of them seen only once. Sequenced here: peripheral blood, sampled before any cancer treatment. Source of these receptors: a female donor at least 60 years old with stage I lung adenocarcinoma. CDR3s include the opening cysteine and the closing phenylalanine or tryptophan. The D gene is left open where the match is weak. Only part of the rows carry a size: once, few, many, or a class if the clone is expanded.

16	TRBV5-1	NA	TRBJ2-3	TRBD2	TGCGCCAGCAGCATTCTAGCGGGAGGAGTCACAGATACGCAGTATTTT	CASSILAGGVTDTQYF
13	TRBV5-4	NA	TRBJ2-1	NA	TGTGCCAGCAGCTTGGGACCCAACAATGAGCAGTTCTTC	CASSLGPNNEQFF
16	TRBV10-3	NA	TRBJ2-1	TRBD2	TGTGCCATCAGTGAACTAGCGGGGGGCTCCTACAATGAGCAGTTCTTC	CAISELAGGSYNEQFF
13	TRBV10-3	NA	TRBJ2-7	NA	TGTGCCATCAGTGAGGCCGTTTCCTACGAGCAGTACTTC	CAISEAVSYEQYF
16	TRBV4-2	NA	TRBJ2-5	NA	TGTGCCAGCAGCCAAAGCTGGGGGGGGGCCCAAGAGACCCAGTACTTC	CASSQSWGGAQETQYF
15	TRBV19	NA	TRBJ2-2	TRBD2	TGTGCCAGTAGTAGGGAGCGGGAGAAAATCGGGGAGCTGTTTTTT	CASSREREKIGELFF
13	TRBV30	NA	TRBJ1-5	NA	TGTGCCTGGAGTAAGTGGGCGAATCAGCCCCAGCATTTT	CAWSKWANQPQHF
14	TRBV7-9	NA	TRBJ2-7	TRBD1	TGTGCCAGCAGTCTAGGACAGGGATTTGGCGAGCAGTACTTC	CASSLGQGFGEQYF
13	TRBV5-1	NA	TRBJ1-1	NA	TGCGCCAGCAGGGGACCCTCGGTCACTGAAGCTTTCTTT	CASRGPSVTEAFF
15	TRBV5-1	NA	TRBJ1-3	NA	TGCGCCAGCAGTCCATTCTCCTTCTCTGGAAACACCATATATTTT	CASSPFSFSGNTIYF
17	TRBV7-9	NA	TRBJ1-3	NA	TGTGCCAGCAGCTTATTAGTAGGCGGGGTCTCTGGAAACACCATATATTTT	CASSLLVGGVSGNTIYF
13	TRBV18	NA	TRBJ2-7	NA	TGTGCCAGCTCACCGGGACTGGACTACGAGCAGTACTTC	CASSPGLDYEQYF
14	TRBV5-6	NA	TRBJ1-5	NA	TGTGCCAGCAGCTCCCTAGGACAGACTCAGCCCCAGCATTTT	CASSSLGQTQPQHF
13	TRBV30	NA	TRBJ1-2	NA	TGTGCCTGGAGTCCTTCCTGGGGTAGTGGCTACACCTTC	CAWSPSWGSGYTF
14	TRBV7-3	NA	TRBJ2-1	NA	TGTGCCAGCAGCTTAACTAGCGGAGTACCTGAGCAGTTCTTC	CASSLTSGVPEQFF
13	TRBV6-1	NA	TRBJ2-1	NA	TGTGCCACCGGGTTTAGCTCCTACAATGAGCAGTTCTTC	CATGFSSYNEQFF
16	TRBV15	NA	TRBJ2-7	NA	TGTGCCACCAGCCGGGTGGGCCAACTCTCTTGGTACGAGCAGTACTTC	CATSRVGQLSWYEQYF
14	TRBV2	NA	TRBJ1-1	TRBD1	TGTGCCAGCACTCAGACAGGGGGTAACACTGAAGCTTTCTTT	CASTQTGGNTEAFF
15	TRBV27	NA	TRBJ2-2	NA	TGTGCCAGCAGCTCCGGGACAACGAACACCGGGGAGCTGTTTTTT	CASSSGTTNTGELFF
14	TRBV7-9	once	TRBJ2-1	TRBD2	TGTGCCAGCAGCTTTCTAGCGGGAGGCTATGAGCAGTTCTTC	CASSFLAGGYEQFF
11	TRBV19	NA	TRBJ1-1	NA	TGTGCCAGTAGACAGGGCGGTGAAGCTTTCTTT	CASRQGGEAFF
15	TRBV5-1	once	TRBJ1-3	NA	TGCGCCAGCAGCTTGACGGAGAGCTCTGGAAACACCATATATTTT	CASSLTESSGNTIYF
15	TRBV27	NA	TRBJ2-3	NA	TGTGCCAGCAGTTTATCATCCCTGAACACAGATACGCAGTATTTT	CASSLSSLNTDTQYF
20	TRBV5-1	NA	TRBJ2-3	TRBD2	TGCGCCAGCAGCTTTACTCCGGGACTAGCGGTATTTCCAGAAGGAGATACGCAGTATTTT	CASSFTPGLAVFPEGDTQYF
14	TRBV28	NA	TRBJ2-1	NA	TGTGCCAGCAGTGGGACGGGCATAAACAATGAGCAGTTCTTC	CASSGTGINNEQFF
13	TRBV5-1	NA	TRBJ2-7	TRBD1	TGCGCCAGCAGCTTGTGGACAGGTGGCGAGCAGTACTTC	CASSLWTGGEQYF
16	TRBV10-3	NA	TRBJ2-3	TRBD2	TGTGCCACCCGGTACCCGCTAGCGGGAGTAGGAGATACGCAGTATTTT	CATRYPLAGVGDTQYF
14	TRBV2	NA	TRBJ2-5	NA	TGTGCCAGCAGTGAGGGGCCGTACCAAGAGACCCAGTACTTC	CASSEGPYQETQYF
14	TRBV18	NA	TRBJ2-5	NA	TGTGCCAGCTCACCCCCGGGGCGCACGGAGACCCAGTACTTC	CASSPPGRTETQYF
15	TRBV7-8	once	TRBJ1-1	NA	TGTGCCAGCAGCCCGGACCCCGGCCCGGCCACTGAAGCTTTCTTT	CASSPDPGPATEAFF
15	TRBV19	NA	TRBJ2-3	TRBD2	TGTGCCAGTAGTACTCCCGGAGCGGGAGGAGATACGCAGTATTTT	CASSTPGAGGDTQYF
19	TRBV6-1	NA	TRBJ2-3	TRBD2	TGTGCCAGCAGTGGTTCCGGACTAGCGGGAGCCCTAGGCACAGATACGCAGTATTTT	CASSGSGLAGALGTDTQYF
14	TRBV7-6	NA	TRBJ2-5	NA	TGTGCCAGCAGCTTAAACAGTCAGCTAGGGGAGCAGTACTTC	CASSLNSQLGEQYF